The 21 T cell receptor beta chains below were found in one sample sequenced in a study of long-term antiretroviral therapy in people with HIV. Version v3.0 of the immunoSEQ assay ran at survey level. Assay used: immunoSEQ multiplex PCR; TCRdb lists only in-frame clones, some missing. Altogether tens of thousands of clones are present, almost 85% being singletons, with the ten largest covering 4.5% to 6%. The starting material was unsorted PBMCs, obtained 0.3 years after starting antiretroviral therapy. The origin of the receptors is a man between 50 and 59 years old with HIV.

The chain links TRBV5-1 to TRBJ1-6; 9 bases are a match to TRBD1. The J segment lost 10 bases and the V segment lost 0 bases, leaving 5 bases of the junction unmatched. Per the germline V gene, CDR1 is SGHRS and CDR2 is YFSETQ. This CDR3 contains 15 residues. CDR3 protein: CASSLAGQGDSPLHF. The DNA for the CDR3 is TGCGCCAGCAGCTTGGCGGGACAGGGAGACTCACCCCTCCACTTT.

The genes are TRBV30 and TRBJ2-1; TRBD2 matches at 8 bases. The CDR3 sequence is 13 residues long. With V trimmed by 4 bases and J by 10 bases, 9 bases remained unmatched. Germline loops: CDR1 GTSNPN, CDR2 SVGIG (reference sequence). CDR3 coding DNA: TGTGCCTGGATGGCGGGGGGATCCGCGGAGCAGTTCTTC. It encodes CAWMAGGSAEQFF.

CDR3 protein: CASSPDTRMNTEAFF. In DNA form, the CDR3 reads TGCGCCAGCAGCCCTGACACTCGCATGAACACTGAAGCTTTCTTT. The chain has TRBV5-1 and TRBJ1-1, with D hard to call. Between the trimmed V and J ends, which lost 4 bases and 0 bases, there was a span of 13 bases. CDR3 length equals 15 residues. CDR1 and CDR2 (germline): SGHRS, YFSETQ.

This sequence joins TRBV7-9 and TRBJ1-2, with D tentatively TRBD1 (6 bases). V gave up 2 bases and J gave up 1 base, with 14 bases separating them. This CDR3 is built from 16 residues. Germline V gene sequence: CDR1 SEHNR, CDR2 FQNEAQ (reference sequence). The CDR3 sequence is CASSLTTGTLNYGYTF. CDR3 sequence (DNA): TGTGCCAGCAGCTTAACAACAGGGACCCTTAACTATGGCTACACCTTC.

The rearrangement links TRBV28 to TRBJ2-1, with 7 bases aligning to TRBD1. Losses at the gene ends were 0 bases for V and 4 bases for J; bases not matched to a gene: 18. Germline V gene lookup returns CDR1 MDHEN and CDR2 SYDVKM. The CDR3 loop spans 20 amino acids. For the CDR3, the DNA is TGTGCCAGCAGTTTATGGGGAAAACAGGGGATAGTCTTTACTTACAATGAGCAGTTCTTC. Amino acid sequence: CASSLWGKQGIVFTYNEQFF.

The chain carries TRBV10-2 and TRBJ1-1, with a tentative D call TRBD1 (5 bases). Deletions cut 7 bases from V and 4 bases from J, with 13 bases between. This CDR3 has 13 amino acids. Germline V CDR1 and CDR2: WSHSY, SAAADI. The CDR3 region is CASKRGPFTEAFF. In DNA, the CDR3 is TGCGCCAGCAAAAGGGGTCCGTTCACTGAAGCTTTCTTT.

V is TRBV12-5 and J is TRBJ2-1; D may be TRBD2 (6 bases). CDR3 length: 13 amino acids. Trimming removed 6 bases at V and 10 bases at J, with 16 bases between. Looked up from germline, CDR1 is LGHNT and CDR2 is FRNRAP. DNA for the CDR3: TGTGCTAGTGGCTACGCGGGGAGGTACGAGCAGTTCTTC. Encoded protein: CASGYAGRYEQFF.

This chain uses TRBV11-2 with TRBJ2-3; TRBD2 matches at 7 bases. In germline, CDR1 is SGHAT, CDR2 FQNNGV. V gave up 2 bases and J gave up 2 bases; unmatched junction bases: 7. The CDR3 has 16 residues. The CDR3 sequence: CASSLTSSGHTDTQYF. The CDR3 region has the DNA TGTGCCAGCAGCTTAACCTCTAGCGGACACACAGATACGCAGTATTTT.

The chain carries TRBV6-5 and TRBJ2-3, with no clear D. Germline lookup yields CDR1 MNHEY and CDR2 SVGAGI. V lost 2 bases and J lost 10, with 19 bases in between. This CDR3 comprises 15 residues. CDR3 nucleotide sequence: TGTGCCAGCAGTTACGGGGTCTCCTCACAGTGGGCGCAGTATTTT. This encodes CASSYGVSSQWAQYF.

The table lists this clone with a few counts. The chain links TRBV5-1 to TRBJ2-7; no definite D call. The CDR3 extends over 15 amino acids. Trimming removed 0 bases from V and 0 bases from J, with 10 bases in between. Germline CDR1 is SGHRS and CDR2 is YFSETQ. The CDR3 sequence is CASSLDGVSSYEQYF. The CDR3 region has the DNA TGCGCCAGCAGCTTGGACGGTGTTTCCTCCTACGAGCAGTACTTC.

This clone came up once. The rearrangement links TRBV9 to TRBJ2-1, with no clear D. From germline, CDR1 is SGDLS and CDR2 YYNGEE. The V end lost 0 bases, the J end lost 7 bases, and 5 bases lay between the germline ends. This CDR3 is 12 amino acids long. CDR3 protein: CASSVELNEQFF. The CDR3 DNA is TGTGCCAGCAGCGTAGAACTTAATGAGCAGTTCTTC.

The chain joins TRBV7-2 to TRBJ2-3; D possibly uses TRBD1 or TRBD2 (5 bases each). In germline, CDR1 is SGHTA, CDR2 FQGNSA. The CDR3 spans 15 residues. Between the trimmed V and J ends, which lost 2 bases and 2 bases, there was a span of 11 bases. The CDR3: CASSLQVGVTDTQYF. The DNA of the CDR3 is TGTGCCAGCAGCTTACAGGTGGGGGTCACAGATACGCAGTATTTT. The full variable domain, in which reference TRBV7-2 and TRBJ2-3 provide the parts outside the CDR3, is GAGVSQSPSNKVTEKGKDVELRCDPISGHTALYWYRQSLGQGLEFLIYFQGNSAPDKSGLPSDRFSAERTGGSVSTLTIQRTQQEDSAVYLCASSLQVGVTDTQYFGPGTRLTVL.

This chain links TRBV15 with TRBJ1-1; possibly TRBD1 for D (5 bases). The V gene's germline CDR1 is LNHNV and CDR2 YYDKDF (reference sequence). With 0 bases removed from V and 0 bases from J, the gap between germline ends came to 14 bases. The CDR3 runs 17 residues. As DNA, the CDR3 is TGTGCCACCAGCAGAGATTACGCAGGGACCATGAACACTGAAGCTTTCTTT. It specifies CATSRDYAGTMNTEAFF.

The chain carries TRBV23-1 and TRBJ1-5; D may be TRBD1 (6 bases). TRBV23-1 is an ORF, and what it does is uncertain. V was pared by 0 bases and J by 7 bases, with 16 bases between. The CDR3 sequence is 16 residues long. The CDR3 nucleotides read TGCGCCAGCAGTCAATCGGGGGCAGGAGAGGAACAGCCCCAGCATTTT. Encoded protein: CASSQSGAGEEQPQHF.

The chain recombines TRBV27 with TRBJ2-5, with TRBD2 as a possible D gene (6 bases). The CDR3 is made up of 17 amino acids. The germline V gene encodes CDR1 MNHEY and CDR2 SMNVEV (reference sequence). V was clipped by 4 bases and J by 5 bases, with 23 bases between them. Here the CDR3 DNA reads TGTGCCAGCAGTTCCCTCGGGACTCGAATCCTAGGGGAGACCCAGTACTTC. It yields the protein CASSSLGTRILGETQYF.

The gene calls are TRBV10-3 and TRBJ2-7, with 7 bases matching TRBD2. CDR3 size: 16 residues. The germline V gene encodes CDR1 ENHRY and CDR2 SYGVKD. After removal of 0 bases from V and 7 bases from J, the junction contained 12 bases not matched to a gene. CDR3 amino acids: CAISESGGGLSSEQYF. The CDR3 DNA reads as TGTGCCATCAGTGAGTCGGGGGGAGGGCTATCCTCGGAGCAGTACTTC.

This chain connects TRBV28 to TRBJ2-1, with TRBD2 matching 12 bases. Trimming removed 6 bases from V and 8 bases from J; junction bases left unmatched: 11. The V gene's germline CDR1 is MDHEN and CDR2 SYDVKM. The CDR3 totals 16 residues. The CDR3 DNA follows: TGTGCCAGCAGCCTCCCCCTAGCGGGAGGGCCGGATGAGCAGTTCTTC. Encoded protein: CASSLPLAGGPDEQFF. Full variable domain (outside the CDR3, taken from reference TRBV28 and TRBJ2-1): DVKVTQSSRYLVKRTGEKVFLECVQDMDHENMFWYRQDPGLGLRLIYFSYDVKMKEKGDIPEGYSVSREKKERFSLILESASTNQTSMYLCASSLPLAGGPDEQFFGPGTRLTVL.

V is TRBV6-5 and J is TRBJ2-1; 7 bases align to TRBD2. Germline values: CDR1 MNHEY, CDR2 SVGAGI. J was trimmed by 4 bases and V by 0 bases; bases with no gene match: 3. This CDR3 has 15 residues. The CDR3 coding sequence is TGTGCCAGCAGTTACTCGGGGGGGAGGTACAATGAGCAGTTCTTC. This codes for CASSYSGGRYNEQFF.

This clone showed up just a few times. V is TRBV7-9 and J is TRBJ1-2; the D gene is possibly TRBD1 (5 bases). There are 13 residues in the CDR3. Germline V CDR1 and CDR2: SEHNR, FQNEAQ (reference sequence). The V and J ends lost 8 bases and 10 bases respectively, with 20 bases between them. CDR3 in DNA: TGTGCCAGCCGCGGGACGGATCCTATGGTCTACACCTTC. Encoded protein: CASRGTDPMVYTF.

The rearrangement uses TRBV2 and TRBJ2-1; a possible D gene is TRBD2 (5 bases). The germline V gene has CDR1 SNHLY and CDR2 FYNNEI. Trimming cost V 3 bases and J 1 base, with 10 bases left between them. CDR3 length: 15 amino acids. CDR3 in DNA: TGTGCCAGCAGTGAGGCTAGGAGGTCCTACAATGAGCAGTTCTTC. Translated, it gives CASSEARRSYNEQFF.

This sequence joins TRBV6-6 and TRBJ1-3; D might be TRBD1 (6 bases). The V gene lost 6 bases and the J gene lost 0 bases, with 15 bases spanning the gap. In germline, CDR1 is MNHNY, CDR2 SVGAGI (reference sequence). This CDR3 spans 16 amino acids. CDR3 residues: CASRQGPYYSGNTIYF. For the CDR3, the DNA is TGTGCCAGCAGGCAGGGGCCCTACTACTCTGGAAACACCATATATTTT.